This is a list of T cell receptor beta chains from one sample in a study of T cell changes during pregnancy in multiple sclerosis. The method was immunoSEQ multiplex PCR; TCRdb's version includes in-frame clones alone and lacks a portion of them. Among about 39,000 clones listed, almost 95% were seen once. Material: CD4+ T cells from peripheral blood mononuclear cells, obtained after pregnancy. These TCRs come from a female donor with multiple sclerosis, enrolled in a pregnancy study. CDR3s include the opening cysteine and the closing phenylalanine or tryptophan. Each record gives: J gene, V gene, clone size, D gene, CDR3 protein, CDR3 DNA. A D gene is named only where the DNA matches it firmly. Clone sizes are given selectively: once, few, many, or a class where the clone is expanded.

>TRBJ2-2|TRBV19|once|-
CASSTQQGNTGELFF
TGTGCCAGTAGTACGCAACAGGGGAACACCGGGGAGCTGTTTTTT
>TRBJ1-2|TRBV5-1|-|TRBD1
CASSLPGQGGYGYTF
TGCGCCAGCAGCTTGCCGGGACAGGGAGGTTATGGCTACACCTTC
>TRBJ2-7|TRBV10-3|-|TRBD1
CAFSGTGAGEQYF
TGTGCCTTCTCCGGGACAGGGGCCGGCGAGCAGTACTTC
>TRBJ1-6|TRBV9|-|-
CASSVEGVRTPLHF
TGTGCCAGCAGCGTAGAGGGGGTTCGGACACCCCTCCACTTT
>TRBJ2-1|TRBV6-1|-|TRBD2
CASLKAGAGYNEQFF
TGTGCCAGCTTGAAAGCGGGGGCGGGGTACAATGAGCAGTTCTTC
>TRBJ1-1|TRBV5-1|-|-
CASSLERVKGEAFF
TGCGCCAGCAGCTTGGAGCGGGTAAAAGGGGAAGCTTTCTTT
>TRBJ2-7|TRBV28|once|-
CASTLTGSYEQYF
TGTGCCAGCACCTTGACGGGCTCCTACGAGCAGTACTTC
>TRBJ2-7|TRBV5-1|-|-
CASSLALMSPDTSYEQYF
TGCGCCAGCAGCTTGGCCCTAATGAGTCCGGACACCTCCTACGAGCAGTACTTC
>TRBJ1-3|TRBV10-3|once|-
CAISESDRPGNTIYF
TGTGCCATCAGTGAGTCCGACAGGCCTGGAAACACCATATATTTT
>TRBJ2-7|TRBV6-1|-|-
CASSENARGEQYF
TGTGCCAGCAGTGAGAATGCCAGGGGCGAGCAGTACTTC
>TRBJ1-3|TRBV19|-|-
CASSSRTPTRYF
TGTGCCAGTAGTTCTCGGACACCGACTAGATATTTT
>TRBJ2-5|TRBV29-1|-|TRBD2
CSALAVGGTQYF
TGCAGCGCACTAGCGGTGGGTGGGACCCAGTACTTC
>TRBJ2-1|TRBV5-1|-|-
CASSLARYNEQFF
TGCGCCAGCAGCTTGGCCCGCTACAATGAGCAGTTCTTC
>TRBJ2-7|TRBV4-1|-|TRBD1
CASSQKSRDRLREQYF
TGCGCCAGCAGCCAAAAATCACGGGACAGACTACGGGAGCAGTACTTC
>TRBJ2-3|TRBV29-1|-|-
CSVVSGSTDTQYF
TGCAGCGTTGTTAGCGGTAGCACAGATACGCAGTATTTT
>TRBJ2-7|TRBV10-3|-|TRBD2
CAISPGTSGGGSSYEQYF
TGTGCCATCAGTCCCGGGACTAGCGGGGGGGGTAGCTCCTACGAGCAGTACTTC
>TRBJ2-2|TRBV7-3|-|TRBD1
CASSLNPGQGRAGELFF
TGTGCCAGCAGCTTAAACCCGGGACAGGGTAGGGCCGGGGAGCTGTTTTTT
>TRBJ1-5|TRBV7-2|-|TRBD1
CASSTGQGRNQPQHF
TGTGCCAGCAGCACCGGACAGGGTCGCAATCAGCCCCAGCATTTT
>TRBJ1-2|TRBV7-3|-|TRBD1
CASSLIGGTGGDYGYTF
TGTGCCAGCAGCTTAATAGGTGGGACAGGGGGTGACTATGGCTACACCTTC
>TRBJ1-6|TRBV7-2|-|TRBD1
CASSRDRAVRSPLHF
TGTGCCAGCAGCCGGGACAGGGCGGTACGTTCACCCCTCCACTTT
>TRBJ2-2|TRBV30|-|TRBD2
CACRWRGAGATGELFF
TGTGCCTGCCGTTGGAGGGGAGCGGGGGCAACCGGGGAGCTGTTTTTT
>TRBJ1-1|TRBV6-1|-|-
CASSEVYGPNTEAFF
TGTGCCAGCAGTGAAGTGTATGGGCCTAACACTGAAGCTTTCTTT
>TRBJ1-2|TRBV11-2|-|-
CASSPGGRGLNYGYTF
TGTGCCAGCAGCCCCGGGGGAAGAGGCCTTAACTATGGCTACACCTTC
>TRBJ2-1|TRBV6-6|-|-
CASSYSSAYNEQFF
TGTGCCAGCAGTTACTCTAGCGCCTACAATGAGCAGTTCTTC
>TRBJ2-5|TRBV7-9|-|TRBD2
CASSSLRGGAILGTQYF
TGTGCCAGCAGCTCTCTGCGCGGGGGGGCGATCCTAGGGACCCAGTACTTC
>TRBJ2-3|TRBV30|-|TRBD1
CAWSPTPSDRGKYTDTQYF
TGTGCCTGGAGTCCAACCCCCTCCGACAGGGGGAAATACACAGATACGCAGTATTTT
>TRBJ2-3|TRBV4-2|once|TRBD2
CASSPGLADKDTQYF
TGTGCCAGCAGCCCGGGACTAGCGGATAAAGATACGCAGTATTTT